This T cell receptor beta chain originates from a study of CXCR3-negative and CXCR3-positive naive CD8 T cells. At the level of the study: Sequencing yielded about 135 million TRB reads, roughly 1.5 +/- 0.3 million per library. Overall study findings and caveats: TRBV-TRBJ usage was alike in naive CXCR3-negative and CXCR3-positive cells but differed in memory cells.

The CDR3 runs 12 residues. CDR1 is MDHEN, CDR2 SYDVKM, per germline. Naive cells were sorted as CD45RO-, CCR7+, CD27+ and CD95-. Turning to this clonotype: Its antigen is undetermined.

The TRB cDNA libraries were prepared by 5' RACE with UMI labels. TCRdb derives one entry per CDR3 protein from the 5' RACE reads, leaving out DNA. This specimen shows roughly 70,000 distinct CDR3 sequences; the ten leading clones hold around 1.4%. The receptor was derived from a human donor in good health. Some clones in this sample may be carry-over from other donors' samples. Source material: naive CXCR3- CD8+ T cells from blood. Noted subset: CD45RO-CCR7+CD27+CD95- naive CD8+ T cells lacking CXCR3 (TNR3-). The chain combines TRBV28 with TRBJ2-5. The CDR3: CATRGFEETQYF.